The 2 T cell receptor beta chains below all came from one sample that was sequenced in a study of beta chain features in type 1 diabetes. General study results and limits: People with Type 1 diabetes carried modestly yet significantly shorter TCRB CDR3s in all four CD4+ subsets.

The antigens of these receptors remain unknown. All of the isolated RNA was reverse transcribed, so expressed TCRB transcripts were sequenced. The assay was immunoSEQ multiplex PCR, and TCRdb's table has in-frame clones only and misses some. The table shows 250,000 to 300,000 clones, with approximately 25% occurring only once. Material: naive CD4+ T cells from blood. All receptors derive from a woman aged 25 to 39 with type 1 diabetes.

This clone has only a few counts. The chain joins TRBV20-1 to TRBJ1-1; a weak D match, TRBD1 (6 bases). This CDR3 spans 11 amino acids. Germline V gene sequence: CDR1 DFQATT, CDR2 SNEGSKA (reference sequence). V lost 3 bases to trimming and J lost 8 bases, with 10 bases between them. This chain's CDR3 is CSASIQGEAFF. Written as DNA, the CDR3 is TGCAGTGCTAGCATCCAGGGGGAAGCTTTCTTT.

The chain is built from TRBV30 and TRBJ1-1; D is unclear. There are 14 residues in the CDR3. V was trimmed by 2 bases and J by 2 bases, leaving 12 bases between them. CDR1 is GTSNPN, CDR2 SVGIG, per germline (reference sequence). The CDR3 nucleotides are TGTGCCTGGAGTTACCCCAACTCTAACACTGAAGCTTTCTTT. Its protein product is CAWSYPNSNTEAFF.